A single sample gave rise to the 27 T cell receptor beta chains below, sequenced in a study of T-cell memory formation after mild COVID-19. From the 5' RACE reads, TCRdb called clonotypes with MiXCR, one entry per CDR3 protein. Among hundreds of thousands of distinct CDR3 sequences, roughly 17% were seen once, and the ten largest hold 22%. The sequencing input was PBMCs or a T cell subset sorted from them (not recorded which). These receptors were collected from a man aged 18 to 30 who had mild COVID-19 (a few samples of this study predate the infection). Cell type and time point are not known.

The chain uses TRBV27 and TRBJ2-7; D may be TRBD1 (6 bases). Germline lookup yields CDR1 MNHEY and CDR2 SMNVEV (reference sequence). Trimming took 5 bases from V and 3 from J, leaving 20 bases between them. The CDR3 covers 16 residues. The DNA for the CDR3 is TGTGCCAGCAGTGGTCTCCCAGGGGAGAGAGGCTACGAGCAGTACTTC. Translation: CASSGLPGERGYEQYF.

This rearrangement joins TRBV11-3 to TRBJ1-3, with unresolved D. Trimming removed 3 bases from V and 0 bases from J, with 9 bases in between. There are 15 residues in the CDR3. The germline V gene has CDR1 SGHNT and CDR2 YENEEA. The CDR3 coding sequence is TGTGCCAGCAGCTTGAAAGGGCTCTCTGGAAACACCATATATTTT. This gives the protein CASSLKGLSGNTIYF.

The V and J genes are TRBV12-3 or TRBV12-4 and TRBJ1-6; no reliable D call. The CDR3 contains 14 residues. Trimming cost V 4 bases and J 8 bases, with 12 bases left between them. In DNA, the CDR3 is TGTGCCAGCAGTTGGGATATGGAAGATTCACCCCTCCACTTT. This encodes CASSWDMEDSPLHF.

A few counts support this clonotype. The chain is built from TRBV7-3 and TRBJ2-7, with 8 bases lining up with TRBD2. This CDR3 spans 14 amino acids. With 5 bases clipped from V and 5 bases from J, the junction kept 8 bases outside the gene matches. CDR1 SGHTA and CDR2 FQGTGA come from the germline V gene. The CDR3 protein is CASSPFAGGDEQYF. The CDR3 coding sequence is TGTGCCAGCAGCCCTTTTGCGGGGGGCGACGAGCAGTACTTC.

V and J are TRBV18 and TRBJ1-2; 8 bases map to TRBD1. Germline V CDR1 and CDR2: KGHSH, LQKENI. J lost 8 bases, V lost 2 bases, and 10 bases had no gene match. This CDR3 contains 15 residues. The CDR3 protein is CASSPSPGGLVGYTF. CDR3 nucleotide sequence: TGTGCCAGCTCACCATCCCCAGGGGGCCTGGTCGGCTACACCTTC. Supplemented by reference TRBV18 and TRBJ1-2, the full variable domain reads NAGVMQNPRHLVRRRGQEARLRCSPMKGHSHVYWYRQLPEEGLKFMVYLQKENIIDESGMPKERFSAEFPKEGPSILRIQQVVRGDSAAYFCASSPSPGGLVGYTFGSGTRLTVV.

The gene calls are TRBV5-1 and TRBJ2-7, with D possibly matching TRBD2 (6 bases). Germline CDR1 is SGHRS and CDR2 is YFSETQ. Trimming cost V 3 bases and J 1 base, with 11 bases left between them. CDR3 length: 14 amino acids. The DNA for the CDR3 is TGCGCCAGCAGCTCGAGGACTAAATCCTACGAGCAGTACTTC. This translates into CASSSRTKSYEQYF.

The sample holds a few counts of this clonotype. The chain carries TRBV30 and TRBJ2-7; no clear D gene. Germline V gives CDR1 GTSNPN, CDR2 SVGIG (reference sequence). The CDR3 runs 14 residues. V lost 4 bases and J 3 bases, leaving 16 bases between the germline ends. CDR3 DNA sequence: TGTGCCTGGACCCCCTGGGATGGCCGCTACGAGCAGTACTTC. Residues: CAWTPWDGRYEQYF.

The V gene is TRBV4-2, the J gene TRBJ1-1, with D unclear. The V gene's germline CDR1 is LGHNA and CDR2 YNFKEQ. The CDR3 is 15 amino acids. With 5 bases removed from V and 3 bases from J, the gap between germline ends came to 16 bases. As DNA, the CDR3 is TGTGCCAGCAGCGATTTCGGAAGGTCGGACACTGAAGCTTTCTTT. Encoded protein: CASSDFGRSDTEAFF.

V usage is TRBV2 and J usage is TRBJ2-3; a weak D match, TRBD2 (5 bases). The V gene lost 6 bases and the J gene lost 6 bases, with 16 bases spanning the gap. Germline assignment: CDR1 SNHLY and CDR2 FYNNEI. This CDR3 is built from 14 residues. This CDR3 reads CASRASRESDTQYF. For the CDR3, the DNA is TGTGCCAGCAGGGCATCCCGGGAATCTGATACGCAGTATTTT. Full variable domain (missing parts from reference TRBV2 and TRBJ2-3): EPEVTQTPSHQVTQMGQEVILRCVPISNHLYFYWYRQILGQKVEFLVSFYNNEISEKSEIFDDQFSVERPDGSNFTLKIRSTKLEDSAMYFCASRASRESDTQYFGPGTRLTVL.

Here the CDR3 reads CASSSTTQNTEAFF. In nucleotides, the CDR3 is TGCGCCAGCAGTTCCACGACCCAGAACACTGAAGCTTTCTTT. The genes are TRBV10-2 and TRBJ1-1; D not certain. The CDR3 is 14 amino acids. Trimming stripped 5 bases from V and 1 base from J, with 11 bases between. Germline CDR1 and CDR2: WSHSY and SAAADI.

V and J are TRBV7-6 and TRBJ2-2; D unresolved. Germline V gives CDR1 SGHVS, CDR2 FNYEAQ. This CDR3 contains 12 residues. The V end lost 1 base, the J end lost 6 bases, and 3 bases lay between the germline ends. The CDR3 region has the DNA TGTGCCAGCAGCTTAGATTCCGGGGAGCTGTTTTTT. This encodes CASSLDSGELFF.

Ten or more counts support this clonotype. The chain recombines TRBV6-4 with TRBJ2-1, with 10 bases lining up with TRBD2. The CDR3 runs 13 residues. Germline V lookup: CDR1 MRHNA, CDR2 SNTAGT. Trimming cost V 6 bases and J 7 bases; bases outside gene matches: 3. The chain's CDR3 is CASSGTSENEQFF. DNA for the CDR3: TGTGCCAGCAGCGGGACTAGCGAGAATGAGCAGTTCTTC.

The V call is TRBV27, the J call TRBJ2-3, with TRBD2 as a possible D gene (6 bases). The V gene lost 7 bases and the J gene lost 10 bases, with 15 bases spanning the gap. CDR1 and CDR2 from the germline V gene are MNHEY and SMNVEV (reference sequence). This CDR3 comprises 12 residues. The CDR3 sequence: CASNKGRGAQYF. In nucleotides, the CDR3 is TGTGCCAGCAACAAAGGGCGGGGTGCGCAGTATTTT.

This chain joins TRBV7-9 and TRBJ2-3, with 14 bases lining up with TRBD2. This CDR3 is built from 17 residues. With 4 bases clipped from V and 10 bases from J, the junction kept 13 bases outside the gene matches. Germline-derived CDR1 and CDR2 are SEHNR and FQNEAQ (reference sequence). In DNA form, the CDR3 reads TGTGCCAGCAGCTCCCGGACTAGCGGGGGGCCGTACCTTGCGCAGTATTTT. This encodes CASSSRTSGGPYLAQYF.

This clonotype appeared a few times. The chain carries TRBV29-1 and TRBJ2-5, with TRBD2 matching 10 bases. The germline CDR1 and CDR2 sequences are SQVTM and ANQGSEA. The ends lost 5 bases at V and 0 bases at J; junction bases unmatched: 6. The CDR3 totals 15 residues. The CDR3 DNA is TGCAGCGTTCTAACTAGCGGGGCGAACCAAGAGACCCAGTACTTC. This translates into CSVLTSGANQETQYF.

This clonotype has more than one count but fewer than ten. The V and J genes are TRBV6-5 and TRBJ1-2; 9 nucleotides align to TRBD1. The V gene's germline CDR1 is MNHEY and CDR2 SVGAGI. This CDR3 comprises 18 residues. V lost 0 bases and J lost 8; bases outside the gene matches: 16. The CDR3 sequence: CASSYSGTGPLRKVGYTF. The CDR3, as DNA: TGTGCCAGCAGTTACTCGGGGACAGGGCCCCTAAGAAAGGTCGGCTACACCTTC.

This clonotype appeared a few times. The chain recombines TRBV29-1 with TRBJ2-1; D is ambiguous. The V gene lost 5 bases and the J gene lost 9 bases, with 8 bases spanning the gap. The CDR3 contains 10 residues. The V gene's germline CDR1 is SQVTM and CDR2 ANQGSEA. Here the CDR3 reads CSVLPGEQFF. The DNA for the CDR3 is TGCAGCGTTCTCCCCGGTGAGCAGTTCTTC.

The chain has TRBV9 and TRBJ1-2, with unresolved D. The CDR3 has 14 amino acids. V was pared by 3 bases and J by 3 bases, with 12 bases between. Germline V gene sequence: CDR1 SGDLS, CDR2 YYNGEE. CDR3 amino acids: CASSASTSDYGYTF. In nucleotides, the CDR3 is TGTGCCAGCAGCGCATCTACATCTGACTATGGCTACACCTTC.

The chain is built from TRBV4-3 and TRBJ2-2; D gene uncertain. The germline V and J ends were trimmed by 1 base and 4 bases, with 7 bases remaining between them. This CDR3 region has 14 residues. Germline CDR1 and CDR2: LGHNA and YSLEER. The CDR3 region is CASSQGLRTGELFF. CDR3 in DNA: TGCGCCAGCAGCCAAGGATTACGCACCGGGGAGCTGTTTTTT.

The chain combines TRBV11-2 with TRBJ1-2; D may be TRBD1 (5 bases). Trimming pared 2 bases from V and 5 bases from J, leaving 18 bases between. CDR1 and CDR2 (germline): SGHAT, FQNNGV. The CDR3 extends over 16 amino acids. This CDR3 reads CASSLYRGLEVYGYTF. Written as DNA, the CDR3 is TGTGCCAGCAGCTTATATCGGGGGTTGGAGGTTTATGGCTACACCTTC.

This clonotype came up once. The CDR3 nucleotides are TGTGCCAGCAGCCCCCCGAGGGCTGGAAACACCATATATTTT. It encodes CASSPPRAGNTIYF. The gene calls are TRBV7-2 and TRBJ1-3; D gene unclear. V lost 5 bases, J lost 2 bases, and 10 bases lay in between. The CDR3 spans 14 residues. Germline CDR1 reads SGHTA; CDR2 reads FQGNSA.

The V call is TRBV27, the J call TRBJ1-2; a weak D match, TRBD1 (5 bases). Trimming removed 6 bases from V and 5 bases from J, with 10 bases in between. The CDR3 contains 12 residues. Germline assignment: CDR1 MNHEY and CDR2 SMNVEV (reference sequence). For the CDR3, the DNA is TGTGCCAGCAGGGGGGAAGCTTATGGCTACACCTTC. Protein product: CASRGEAYGYTF.

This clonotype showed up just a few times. The CDR3 nucleotides are TGTGCCAGCAGTATGGACAGGGGACCAGATACGCAGTATTTT. Protein product: CASSMDRGPDTQYF. The gene calls are TRBV7-3 and TRBJ2-3; 9 positions match TRBD1. With 6 bases clipped from V and 4 bases from J, the junction kept 5 bases outside the gene matches. The germline V gene has CDR1 SGHTA and CDR2 FQGTGA. CDR3 length equals 14 residues.

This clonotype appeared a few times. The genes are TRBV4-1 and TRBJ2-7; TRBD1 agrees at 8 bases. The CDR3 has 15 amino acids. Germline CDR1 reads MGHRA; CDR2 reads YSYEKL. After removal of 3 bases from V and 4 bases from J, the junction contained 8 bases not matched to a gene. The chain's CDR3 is CASSQDARQGYEQYF. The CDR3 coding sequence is TGCGCCAGCAGCCAGGATGCAAGACAGGGGTACGAGCAGTACTTC.

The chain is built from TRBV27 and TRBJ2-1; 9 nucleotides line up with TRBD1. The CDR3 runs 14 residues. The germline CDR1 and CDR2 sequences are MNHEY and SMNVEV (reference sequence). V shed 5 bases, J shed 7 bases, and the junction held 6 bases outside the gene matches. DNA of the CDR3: TGTGCCAGCAGTCTCCGGGACAGGGTGAATGAGCAGTTCTTC. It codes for CASSLRDRVNEQFF.

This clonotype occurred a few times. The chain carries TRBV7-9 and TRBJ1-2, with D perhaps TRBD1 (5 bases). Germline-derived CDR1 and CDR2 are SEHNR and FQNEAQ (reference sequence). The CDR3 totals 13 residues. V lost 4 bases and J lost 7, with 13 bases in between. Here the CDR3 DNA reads TGTGCCAGCAGCTCGGAGGGGCTCGCTGGCTACACCTTC. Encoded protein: CASSSEGLAGYTF.

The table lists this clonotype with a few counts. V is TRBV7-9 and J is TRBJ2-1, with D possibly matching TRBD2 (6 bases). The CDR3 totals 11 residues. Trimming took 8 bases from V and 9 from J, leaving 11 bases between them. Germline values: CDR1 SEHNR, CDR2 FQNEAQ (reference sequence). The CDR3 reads CASSGLAEQFF. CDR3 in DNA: TGTGCCAGCTCGGGACTGGCTGAGCAGTTCTTC.